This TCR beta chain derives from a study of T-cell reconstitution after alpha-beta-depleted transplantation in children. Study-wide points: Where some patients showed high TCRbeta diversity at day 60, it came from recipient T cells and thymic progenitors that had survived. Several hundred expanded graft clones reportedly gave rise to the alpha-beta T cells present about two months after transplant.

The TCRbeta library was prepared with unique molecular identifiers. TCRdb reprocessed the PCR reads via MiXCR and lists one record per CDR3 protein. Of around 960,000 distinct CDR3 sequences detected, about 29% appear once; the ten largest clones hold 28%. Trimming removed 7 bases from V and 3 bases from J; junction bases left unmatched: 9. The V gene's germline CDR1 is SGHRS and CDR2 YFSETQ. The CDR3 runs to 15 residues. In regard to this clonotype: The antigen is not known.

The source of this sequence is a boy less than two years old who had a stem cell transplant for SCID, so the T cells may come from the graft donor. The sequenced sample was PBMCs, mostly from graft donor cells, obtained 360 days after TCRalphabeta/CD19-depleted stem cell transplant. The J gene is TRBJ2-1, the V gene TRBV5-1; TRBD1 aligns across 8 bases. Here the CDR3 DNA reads TGCGCCAGCGGCTCGGGGACAGGCGACTACAATGAGCAGTTCTTC. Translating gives CASGSGTGDYNEQFF.